These 7 T cell receptor beta chains share one sample of origin, sequenced in a study of cytomegalovirus exposure and HLA in healthy donors. With 60 Vbeta and 13 Jbeta primers, the PCR was carried out. TCRdb keeps only in-frame clones here, not all; method: immunoSEQ multiplex PCR. The sample holds more than 95,000 clones, less than 85% seen once. Sample: PBMCs. These receptors were collected from a man aged 35-49 years in good health and CMV-seropositive.

This clone has just a few counts. The chain links TRBV29-1 to TRBJ2-5; 12 bases agree with TRBD1. Germline V gives CDR1 SQVTM, CDR2 ANQGSEA. The CDR3 sequence is 12 residues long. With V trimmed by 7 bases and J by 5 bases, 2 bases remained unmatched. The CDR3 loop reads CSGGQGAETQYF. CDR3 nucleotides: TGCAGCGGGGGACAGGGGGCGGAGACCCAGTACTTC.

As regards this clone: Other DNA sequences in this sample translate to the same CDR3. This chain uses TRBV27 with TRBJ2-7, with 7 bases lining up with TRBD1. Per germline, CDR1 MNHEY and CDR2 SMNVEV (reference sequence). J was trimmed by 0 bases and V by 4 bases; bases with no gene match: 6. The CDR3 is 15 amino acids. CDR3 protein: CASSSPTGSSYEQYF. The CDR3 DNA reads TGTGCCAGCAGTTCCCCGACAGGGAGCTCCTACGAGCAGTACTTC.

The rearrangement uses TRBV18 and TRBJ1-5; the match to TRBD1 covers 9 bases. The J segment lost 5 bases and the V segment lost 3 bases, leaving 2 bases of the junction unmatched. The CDR3 spans 14 residues. Germline CDR1 reads KGHSH; CDR2 reads LQKENI. The CDR3 loop is CASSPTGGDQPQHF. The CDR3 DNA reads as TGTGCCAGCTCACCGACAGGGGGGGATCAGCCCCAGCATTTT. The full variable domain, completed using reference TRBV18 and TRBJ1-5, is NAGVMQNPRHLVRRRGQEARLRCSPMKGHSHVYWYRQLPEEGLKFMVYLQKENIIDESGMPKERFSAEFPKEGPSILRIQQVVRGDSAAYFCASSPTGGDQPQHFGDGTRLSIL.

The chain recombines TRBV19 with TRBJ1-5, with 9 bases matching TRBD1. There are 19 residues in the CDR3. Trimming cost V 0 bases and J 3 bases; bases outside gene matches: 12. The germline gives CDR1 LNHDA, CDR2 SQIVND (reference sequence). This chain's CDR3 is CASSIDPQSTGGNNQPQHF. The CDR3 region has the DNA TGTGCCAGTAGTATAGACCCTCAATCGACAGGGGGGAACAATCAGCCCCAGCATTTT.

The chain uses TRBV6-5 and TRBJ2-3; D perhaps matches TRBD2 (5 bases). Trimming shortened V by 5 bases and J by 9 bases, and 15 bases separated the two germline ends. The CDR3 is 13 amino acids. The germline gives CDR1 MNHEY, CDR2 SVGAGI. This CDR3 reads CASSPPAVGTQYF. The DNA of the CDR3 is TGTGCCAGCAGTCCGCCAGCGGTCGGGACGCAGTATTTT.

This chain's CDR3 is CASSIGTGDTDTQYF. Written as DNA, the CDR3 is TGTGCCAGCAGCATAGGGACAGGGGACACAGATACGCAGTATTTT. The V and J genes are TRBV7-9 and TRBJ2-3; 10 positions match TRBD1. Germline V lookup: CDR1 SEHNR, CDR2 FQNEAQ (reference sequence). This CDR3 is 15 amino acids long. J gave up 2 bases and V 5 bases, and 4 bases lay outside the gene matches.

The chain employs TRBV30 and TRBJ1-6, with D possibly being TRBD1 (5 bases). The CDR3 has 15 residues. Germline V gives CDR1 GTSNPN, CDR2 SVGIG (reference sequence). V was cut by 0 bases and J by 9 bases, with 15 bases left in between. As DNA, the CDR3 is TGTGCCTGGAGTGTACAAGACCGGGGGGGTTCACCCCTCCACTTT. Translation: CAWSVQDRGGSPLHF.